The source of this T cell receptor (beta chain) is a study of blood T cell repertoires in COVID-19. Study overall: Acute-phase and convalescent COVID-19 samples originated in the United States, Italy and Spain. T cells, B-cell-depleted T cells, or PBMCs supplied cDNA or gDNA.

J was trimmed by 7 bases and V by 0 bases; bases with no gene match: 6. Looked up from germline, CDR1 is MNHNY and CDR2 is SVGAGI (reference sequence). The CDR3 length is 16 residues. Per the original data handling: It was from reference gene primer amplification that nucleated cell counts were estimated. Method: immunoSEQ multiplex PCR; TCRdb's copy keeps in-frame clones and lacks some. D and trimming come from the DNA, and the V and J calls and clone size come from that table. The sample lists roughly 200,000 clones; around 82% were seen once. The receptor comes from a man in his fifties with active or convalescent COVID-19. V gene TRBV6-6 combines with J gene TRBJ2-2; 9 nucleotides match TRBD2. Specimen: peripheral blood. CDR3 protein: CASSYSARGGGGELFF. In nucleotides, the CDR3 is TGTGCCAGCAGTTACTCCGCGCGGGGGGGCGGCGGGGAGCTGTTTTTT.